This T cell receptor beta chain was recovered during a study of T cells in Graves' hyperthyroidism and ophthalmopathy. This clonotype was seen ten or more times. Patients having uncontrolled infection, another autoimmune disease, pregnancy or lactation were not included. Germline V gives CDR1 MNHNS, CDR2 SASEGT. The V and J ends lost 8 bases and 5 bases respectively, with 13 bases between them. The CDR3 totals 13 residues. There were TCR beta CDR3 regions amplified from RNA transcripts. TCR CDR3 underwent first-round RT-PCR with the HTBI primer set. TCRdb redid the calling of the multiplex PCR reads with MiXCR, one entry per CDR3 protein. The data show about 720,000 distinct CDR3 sequences, with 18% seen just once and about a sixth held by the top ten.

Sequenced sample: blood. The receptor was isolated from a woman aged 50 to 60 with Graves' hyperthyroidism that later progressed to Graves' ophthalmopathy. The J gene is TRBJ2-1, the V gene TRBV6-1, with TRBD1 as a possible D gene (6 bases). The CDR3: CASVRGYHNEQFF. CDR3 in DNA: TGTGCCAGCGTCAGGGGTTATCACAATGAGCAGTTCTTC.